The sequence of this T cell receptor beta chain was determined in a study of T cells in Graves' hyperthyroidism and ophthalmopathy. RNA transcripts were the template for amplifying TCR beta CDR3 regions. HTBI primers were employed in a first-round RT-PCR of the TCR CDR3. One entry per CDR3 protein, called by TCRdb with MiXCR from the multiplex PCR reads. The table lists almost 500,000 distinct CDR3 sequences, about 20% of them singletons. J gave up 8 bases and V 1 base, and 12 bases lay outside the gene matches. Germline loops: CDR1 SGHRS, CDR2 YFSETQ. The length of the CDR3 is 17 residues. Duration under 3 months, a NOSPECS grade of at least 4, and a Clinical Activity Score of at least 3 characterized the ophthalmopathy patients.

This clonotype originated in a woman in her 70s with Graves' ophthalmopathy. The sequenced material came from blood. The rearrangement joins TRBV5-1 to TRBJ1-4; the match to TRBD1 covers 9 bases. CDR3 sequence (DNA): TGCGCCAGCAGCTTGTTGGGTCGAACAGGGGGCGTCGAAAAACTGTTTTTT. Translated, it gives CASSLLGRTGGVEKLFF. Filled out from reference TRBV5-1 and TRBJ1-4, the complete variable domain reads KAGVTQTPRYLIKTRGQQVTLSCSPISGHRSVSWYQQTPGQGLQFLFEYFSETQRNKGNFPGRFSGRQFSNSRSEMNVSTLELGDSALYLCASSLLGRTGGVEKLFFGSGTQLSVL.